Each of the 4 T cell receptor beta chains below was sequenced from the same sample in a study of beta chain features in type 1 diabetes. Isolated RNA was reverse transcribed in full, so expressed TCRB transcripts were sequenced. The method was immunoSEQ multiplex PCR; TCRdb's version includes in-frame clones alone and lacks a portion of them. This table holds 200,000 to 250,000 clones, about 25% found once. Material for sequencing was central memory CD4+ T cells from blood. The receptors come from a man younger than 40 in good health.

This clone was seen a few times. The CDR3 sequence is CASSLEAMRTEAFF. For the CDR3, the DNA is TGCGCCAGCAGCTTGGAAGCGATGAGGACTGAAGCTTTCTTT. The chain joins TRBV5-1 to TRBJ1-1; D remains ambiguous. The CDR3 has 14 residues. Germline V lookup: CDR1 SGHRS, CDR2 YFSETQ. V was shortened by 0 bases and J by 5 bases, with 11 bases between the two germline ends. Full variable domain (remainder filled in from reference TRBV5-1 and TRBJ1-1): KAGVTQTPRYLIKTRGQQVTLSCSPISGHRSVSWYQQTPGQGLQFLFEYFSETQRNKGNFPGRFSGRQFSNSRSEMNVSTLELGDSALYLCASSLEAMRTEAFFGQGTRLTVV.

This clone came up a few times. The chain joins TRBV29-1 to TRBJ1-4; TRBD1 matches 9 bases. The V gene end was trimmed by 5 bases and the J gene end by 6 bases; junction bases not matched to a gene: 4. CDR1 is SQVTM and CDR2 is ANQGSEA in the germline V gene. The CDR3 consists of 13 residues. In nucleotides, the CDR3 is TGCAGCGTTTTGGGACAGGGCGATGAAAAACTGTTTTTT. Its translation is CSVLGQGDEKLFF.

The genes are TRBV29-1 and TRBJ2-3; possibly TRBD2 for D (5 bases). Trimming took off 0 bases at V and 4 bases at J, with 14 bases between the two ends. CDR1 and CDR2 (germline): SQVTM, ANQGSEA. CDR3 length: 15 residues. The CDR3 nucleotides read TGCAGCGTTGAAGATTCGGGGTCCTCTCCAGATACGCAGTATTTT. Protein sequence: CSVEDSGSSPDTQYF.

The V gene is TRBV11-1, the J gene TRBJ2-1; the match to TRBD2 covers 7 bases. The germline V gene encodes CDR1 SGHAT and CDR2 FQDESV (reference sequence). Trimming cost V 1 base and J 5 bases; bases outside gene matches: 5. The CDR3 contains 15 residues. The CDR3 reads CASSLGQRGDNEQFF. The CDR3 DNA follows: TGTGCCAGCAGCTTAGGGCAGCGGGGTGACAATGAGCAGTTCTTC.